This entry concerns a single T cell receptor beta chain. Its specificity is unknown. This entry comes from a study of cytomegalovirus exposure and HLA in healthy donors. Overall study: According to later analysis, the same platform produced the approximately 130 validation and approximately 700 first-cohort repertoires.

This CDR3 is 16 amino acids long. The germline V gene has CDR1 LNHDA and CDR2 SQIVND (reference sequence). J lost 7 bases, V lost 1 base, and 8 bases had no gene match. From the approximately 120-subject validation cohort, which was separate from the roughly 700-subject first cohort, the donors were drawn. Sequencing used immunoSEQ multiplex PCR; TCRdb keeps in-frame clones, though not all of them. The sample contains under 300,000 clones, roughly 86% of which appear only once. Study-wide results and limits: Specific recognition of CMV antigens was confirmed in vitro for a few chains (all CMV-associated).

This sequence joins TRBV19 and TRBJ1-4, with 8 bases aligning to TRBD1. This sequence originates from a woman in her twenties or thirties in good health and CMV-seropositive. The specimen sequenced was PBMCs. CDR3 region: CASSIAGTGGFEKLFF. The CDR3 DNA is TGTGCCAGTAGTATAGCCGGGACAGGCGGGTTTGAAAAACTGTTTTTT.